This note documents a single T cell receptor (beta chain) sequence. Original analysis: Using reference gene primer amplification, nucleated cell counts were estimated. Using immunoSEQ multiplex PCR, the repertoire was profiled, and TCRdb retains in-frame clones only, with some absent. The V and J calls and clone size are taken from that table; D and trimming were inferred from the DNA. The sample holds roughly 230,000 clones, about 83% seen once. The record originates from a study of blood T cell repertoires in COVID-19. Study overall: Acute and convalescent COVID-19 samples came from the United States, Italy and Spain. In each case, the material was cDNA or gDNA derived from T cells, B-cell-depleted T cells, or PBMCs.

Trimming removed 5 bases at V and 7 bases at J, with 12 bases between. This CDR3 has 13 residues. From germline, CDR1 is MNHEY and CDR2 SVGAGI. The receptor was isolated from a woman aged 45 to 65 with acute or convalescent COVID-19. The source material was peripheral blood. This chain links TRBV6-5 with TRBJ2-1, with no clear D. The CDR3 sequence: CASSPRPLNEQFF. The CDR3 coding sequence is TGTGCCAGCAGTCCTAGACCCTTGAATGAGCAGTTCTTC.